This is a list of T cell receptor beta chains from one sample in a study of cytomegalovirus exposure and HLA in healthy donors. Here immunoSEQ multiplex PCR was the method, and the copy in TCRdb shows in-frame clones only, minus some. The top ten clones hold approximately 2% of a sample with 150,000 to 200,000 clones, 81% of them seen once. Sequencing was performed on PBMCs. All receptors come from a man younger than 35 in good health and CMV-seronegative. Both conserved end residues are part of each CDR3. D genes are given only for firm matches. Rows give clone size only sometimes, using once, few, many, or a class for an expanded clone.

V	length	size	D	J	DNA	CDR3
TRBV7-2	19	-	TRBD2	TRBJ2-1	TGTGCCAGCAGCTTCAGCCCCCCTACTAGCGGGGGGACCTACAATGAGCAGTTCTTC	CASSFSPPTSGGTYNEQFF
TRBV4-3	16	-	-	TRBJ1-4	TGCGCCAGCAGCCAGGACCGGGGGGCGGCAGGGGAAAAACTGTTTTTT	CASSQDRGAAGEKLFF
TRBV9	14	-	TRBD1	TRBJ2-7	TGTGCCAGCAGCACGGGACAGGGTGGCTACGAGCAGTACTTC	CASSTGQGGYEQYF
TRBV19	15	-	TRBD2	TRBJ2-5	TGTGCCAGTAGGAAGGCGGGAGGGCCCTCGGAGACCCAGTACTTC	CASRKAGGPSETQYF
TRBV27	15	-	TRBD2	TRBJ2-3	TGTGCCAGCAGTTCGGTGGGAGGGGGCACAGATACGCAGTATTTT	CASSSVGGGTDTQYF
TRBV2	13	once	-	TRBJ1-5	TGTGCCAGCAGTGCCGGGTTGAATCAGCCCCAGCATTTT	CASSAGLNQPQHF
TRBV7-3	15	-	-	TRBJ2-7	TGTGCCAGCAGCTTAACGTGGAGCAACTCCTACGAGCAGTACTTC	CASSLTWSNSYEQYF
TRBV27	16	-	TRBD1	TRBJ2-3	TGTGCCACCGCCTCACAGGGGGCTAGTGTCACAGATACGCAGTATTTT	CATASQGASVTDTQYF
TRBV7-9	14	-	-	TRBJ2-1	TGTGCCAGCAGCCTGGGACTTGGGTACAATGAGCAGTTCTTC	CASSLGLGYNEQFF
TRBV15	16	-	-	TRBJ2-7	TGTGCCACCAGCAGAGGGAGGTTTGAGGACGCCTACGAGCAGTACTTC	CATSRGRFEDAYEQYF